In its sample, the clone carrying this T cell receptor beta chain was seen a few times. Its matching antigen is unknown. This record belongs to a study of CD8+ T cells in alopecia areata. In the study overall: Treated individuals took tofacitinib by mouth, 5 to 10 mg twice daily.

Sequencing relied on a cDNA template that was reverse transcribed from extracted RNA. The assay was immunoSEQ multiplex PCR, and TCRdb's table has in-frame clones only and misses some. In the table there are 150,000 or so clones, 65% of which are singletons. Sample treatment: oral pan-JAK inhibitor, 5-10 mg twice daily. Per the germline V gene, CDR1 is SNHLY and CDR2 is FYNNEI. The CDR3 totals 10 residues. V was clipped by 7 bases and J by 5 bases, with 5 bases between them. Study results and caveats: Against the mouse data, patients shared TCRs less clearly, possibly for HLA reasons. It was lesional scalp, especially alopecia totalis/universalis, that showed higher clonality than normal scalp.

The clonotype comes from a human donor with alopecia areata. The material sequenced was CD4+ T cells sorted from blood, taken at week 4, from a patient treated with tofacitinib. V and J are TRBV2 and TRBJ2-5; no clear D gene. CDR3 DNA sequence: TGTGCCAGCAAGTCGGAGACCCAGTACTTC. Amino acids: CASKSETQYF.